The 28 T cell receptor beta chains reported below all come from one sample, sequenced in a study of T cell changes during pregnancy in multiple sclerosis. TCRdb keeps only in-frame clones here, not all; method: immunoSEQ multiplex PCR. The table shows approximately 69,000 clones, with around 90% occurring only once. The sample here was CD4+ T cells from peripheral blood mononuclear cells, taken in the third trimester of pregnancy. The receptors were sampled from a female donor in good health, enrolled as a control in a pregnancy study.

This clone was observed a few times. Here the CDR3 DNA reads TGTGCCTGGAGTACAGGGACCACTGAAGCTTTCTTT. Protein: CAWSTGTTEAFF. The chain recombines TRBV30 with TRBJ1-1; TRBD1 might be the D (6 bases). The CDR3 length is 12 residues. The germline V gene has CDR1 GTSNPN and CDR2 SVGIG (reference sequence). V was cut by 2 bases and J by 4 bases, with 8 bases left in between.

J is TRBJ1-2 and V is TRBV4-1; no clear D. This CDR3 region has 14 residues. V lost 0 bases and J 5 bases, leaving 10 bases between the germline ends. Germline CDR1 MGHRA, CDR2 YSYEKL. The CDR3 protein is CASSQEWQAYGYTF. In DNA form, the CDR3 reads TGCGCCAGCAGCCAAGAGTGGCAGGCTTATGGCTACACCTTC.

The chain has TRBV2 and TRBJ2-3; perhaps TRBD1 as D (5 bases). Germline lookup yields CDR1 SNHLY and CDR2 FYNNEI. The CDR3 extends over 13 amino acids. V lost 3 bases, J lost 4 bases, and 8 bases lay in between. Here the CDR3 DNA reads TGTGCCAGCAGTGAGTTGGGGCCAGATACGCAGTATTTT. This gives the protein CASSELGPDTQYF.

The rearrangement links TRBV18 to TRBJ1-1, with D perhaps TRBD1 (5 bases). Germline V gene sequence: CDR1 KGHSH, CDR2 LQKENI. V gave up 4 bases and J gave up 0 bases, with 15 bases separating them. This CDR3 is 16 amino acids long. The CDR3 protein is CASSRGAGELNTEAFF. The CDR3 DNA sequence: TGTGCCAGCTCACGCGGGGCCGGAGAGTTGAACACTGAAGCTTTCTTT.

CDR3 nucleotide sequence: TGTGCCAGCAGCGTACTGACAGGGGGCACTGAAGCTTTCTTT. Translated, it gives CASSVLTGGTEAFF. This chain connects TRBV9 to TRBJ1-1, with 9 bases identical to TRBD1. The CDR3 runs to 14 residues. After removal of 1 base from V and 4 bases from J, the junction contained 2 bases not matched to a gene. Germline lookup yields CDR1 SGDLS and CDR2 YYNGEE.

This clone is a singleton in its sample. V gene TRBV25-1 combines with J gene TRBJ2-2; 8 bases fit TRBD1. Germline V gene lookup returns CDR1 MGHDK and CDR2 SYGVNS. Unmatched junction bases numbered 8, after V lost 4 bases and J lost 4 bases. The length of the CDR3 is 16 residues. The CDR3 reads CASSGSGGAGTGELFF. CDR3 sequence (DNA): TGTGCCAGCAGTGGCTCAGGGGGCGCGGGCACCGGGGAGCTGTTTTTT.

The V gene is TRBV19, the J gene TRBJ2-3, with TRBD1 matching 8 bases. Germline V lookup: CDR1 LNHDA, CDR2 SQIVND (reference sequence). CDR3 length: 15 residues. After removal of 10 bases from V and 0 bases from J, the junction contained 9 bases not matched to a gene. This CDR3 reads CATSQGAHSTDTQYF. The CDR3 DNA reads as TGTGCCACCTCCCAGGGGGCGCATAGCACAGATACGCAGTATTTT.

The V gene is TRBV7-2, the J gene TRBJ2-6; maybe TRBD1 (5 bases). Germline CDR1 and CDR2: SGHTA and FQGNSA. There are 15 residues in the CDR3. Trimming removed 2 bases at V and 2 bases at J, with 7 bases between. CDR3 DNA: TGTGCCAGCAGCTTATTGGGGCCTGGGGCCAACGTCCTGACTTTC. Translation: CASSLLGPGANVLTF.

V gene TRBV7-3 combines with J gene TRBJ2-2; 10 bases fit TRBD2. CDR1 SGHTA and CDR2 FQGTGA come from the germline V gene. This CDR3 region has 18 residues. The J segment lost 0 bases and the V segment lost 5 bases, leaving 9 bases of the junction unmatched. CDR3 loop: CASSPLSSGGTNTGELFF. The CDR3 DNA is TGTGCCAGCAGCCCCCTTAGTAGCGGGGGGACGAACACCGGGGAGCTGTTTTTT.

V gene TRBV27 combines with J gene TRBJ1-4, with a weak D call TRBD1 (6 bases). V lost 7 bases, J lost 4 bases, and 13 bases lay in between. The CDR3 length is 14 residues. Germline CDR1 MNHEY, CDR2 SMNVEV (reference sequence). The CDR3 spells CASTPTGFNEKLFF. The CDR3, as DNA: TGTGCCAGCACCCCGACAGGCTTTAATGAAAAACTGTTTTTT.

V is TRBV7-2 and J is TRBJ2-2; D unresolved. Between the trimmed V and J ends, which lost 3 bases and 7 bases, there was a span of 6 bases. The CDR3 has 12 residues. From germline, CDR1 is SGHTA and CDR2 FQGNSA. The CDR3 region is CASSLEIGELFF. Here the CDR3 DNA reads TGTGCCAGCAGCTTGGAGATCGGGGAGCTGTTTTTT.

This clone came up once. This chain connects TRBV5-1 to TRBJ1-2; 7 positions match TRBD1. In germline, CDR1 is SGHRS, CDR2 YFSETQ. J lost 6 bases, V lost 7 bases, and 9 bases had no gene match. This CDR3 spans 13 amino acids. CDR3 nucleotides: TGCGCCAGCGCCCCGCGACAGGGCGATGGCTACACCTTC. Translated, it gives CASAPRQGDGYTF.

The CDR3: CAWSVLGTNYGYTF. The CDR3 DNA is TGTGCCTGGAGTGTACTAGGGACTAACTATGGCTACACCTTC. The J gene is TRBJ1-2, the V gene TRBV30; D gene uncertain. Germline V gene sequence: CDR1 GTSNPN, CDR2 SVGIG (reference sequence). There are 14 residues in the CDR3. V lost 0 bases to trimming and J lost 0 bases, with 8 bases between them.

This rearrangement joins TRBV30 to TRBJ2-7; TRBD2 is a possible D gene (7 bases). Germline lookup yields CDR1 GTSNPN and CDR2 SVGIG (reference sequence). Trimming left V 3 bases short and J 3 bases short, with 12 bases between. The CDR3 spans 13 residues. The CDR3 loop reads CAWRRGGFYEQYF. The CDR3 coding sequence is TGTGCCTGGAGGAGGGGGGGGTTCTACGAGCAGTACTTC. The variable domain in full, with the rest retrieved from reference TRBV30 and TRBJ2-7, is SQTIHQWPATLVQPVGSPLSLECTVEGTSNPNLYWYRQAAGRGLQLLFYSVGIGQISSEVPQNLSASRPQDRQFILSSKKLLLSDSGFYLCAWRRGGFYEQYFGPGTRLTVT.

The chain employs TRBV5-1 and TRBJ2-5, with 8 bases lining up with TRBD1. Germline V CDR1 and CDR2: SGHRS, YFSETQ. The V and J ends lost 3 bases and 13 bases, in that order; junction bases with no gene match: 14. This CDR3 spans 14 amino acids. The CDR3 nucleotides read TGCGCCAGCAGCTCGGGGGACAGGATCCAACCTACGTACTTC. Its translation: CASSSGDRIQPTYF.

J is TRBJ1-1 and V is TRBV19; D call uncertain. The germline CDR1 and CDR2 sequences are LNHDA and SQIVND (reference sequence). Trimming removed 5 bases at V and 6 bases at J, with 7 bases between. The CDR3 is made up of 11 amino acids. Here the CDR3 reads CASSQPAEAFF. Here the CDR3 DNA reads TGTGCCAGTAGTCAACCGGCTGAAGCTTTCTTT.

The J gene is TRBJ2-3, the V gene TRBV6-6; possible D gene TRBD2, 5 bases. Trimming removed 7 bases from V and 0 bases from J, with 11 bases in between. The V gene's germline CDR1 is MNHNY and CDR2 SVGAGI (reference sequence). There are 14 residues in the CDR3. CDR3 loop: CASTGAASTDTQYF. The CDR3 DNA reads TGTGCCAGCACCGGAGCGGCTAGCACAGATACGCAGTATTTT.

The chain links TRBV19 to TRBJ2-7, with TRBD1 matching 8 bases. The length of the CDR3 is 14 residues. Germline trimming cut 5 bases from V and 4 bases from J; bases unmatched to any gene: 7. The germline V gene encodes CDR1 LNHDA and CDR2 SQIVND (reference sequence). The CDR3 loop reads CASSYGQGMYEQYF. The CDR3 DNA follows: TGTGCCAGTAGTTATGGACAGGGCATGTACGAGCAGTACTTC.

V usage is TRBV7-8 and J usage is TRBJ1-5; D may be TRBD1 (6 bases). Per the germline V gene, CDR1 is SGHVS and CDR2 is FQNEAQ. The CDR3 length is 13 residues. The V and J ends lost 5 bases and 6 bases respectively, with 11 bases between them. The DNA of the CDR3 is TGTGCCAGCAGCCCGGAACAGGGTCAGCCCCAGCATTTT. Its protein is CASSPEQGQPQHF. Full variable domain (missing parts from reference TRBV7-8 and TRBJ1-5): GAGVSQSPRYKVAKRGQDVALRCDPISGHVSLFWYQQALGQGPEFLTYFQNEAQLDKSGLPSDRFFAERPEGSVSTLKIQRTQQEDSAVYLCASSPEQGQPQHFGDGTRLSIL.

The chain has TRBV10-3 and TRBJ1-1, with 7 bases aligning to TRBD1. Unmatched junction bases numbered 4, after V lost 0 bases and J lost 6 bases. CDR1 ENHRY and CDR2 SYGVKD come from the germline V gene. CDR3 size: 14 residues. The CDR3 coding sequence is TGTGCCATCAGTGAGTCGGTGCAGGGGGCTGAAGCTTTCTTT. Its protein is CAISESVQGAEAFF.

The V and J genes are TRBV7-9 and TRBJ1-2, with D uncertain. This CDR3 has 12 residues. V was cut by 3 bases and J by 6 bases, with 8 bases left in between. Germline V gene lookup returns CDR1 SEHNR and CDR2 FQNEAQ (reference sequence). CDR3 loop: CASSFGRHGYTF. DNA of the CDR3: TGTGCCAGCAGCTTCGGCAGGCATGGCTACACCTTC.

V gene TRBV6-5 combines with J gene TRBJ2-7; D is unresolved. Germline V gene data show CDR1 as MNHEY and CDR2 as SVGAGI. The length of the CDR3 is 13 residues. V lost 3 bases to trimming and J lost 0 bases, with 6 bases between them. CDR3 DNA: TGTGCCAGCAGTTATGCTATCTCCTACGAGCAGTACTTC. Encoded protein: CASSYAISYEQYF.

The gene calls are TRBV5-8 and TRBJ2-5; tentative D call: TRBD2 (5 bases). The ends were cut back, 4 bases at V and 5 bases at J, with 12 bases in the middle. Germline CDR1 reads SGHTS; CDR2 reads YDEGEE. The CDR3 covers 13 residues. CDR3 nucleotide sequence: TGTGCCAGCAGCGGTCTAGCATGGGAGACCCAGTACTTC. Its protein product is CASSGLAWETQYF.

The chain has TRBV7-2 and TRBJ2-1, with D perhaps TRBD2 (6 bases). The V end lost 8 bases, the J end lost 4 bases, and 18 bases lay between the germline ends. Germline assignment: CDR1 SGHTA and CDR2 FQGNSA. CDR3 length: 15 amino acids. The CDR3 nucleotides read TGTGCCAGCGGGCTCTCCAGCGGGCAGTACAATGAGCAGTTCTTC. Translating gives CASGLSSGQYNEQFF.

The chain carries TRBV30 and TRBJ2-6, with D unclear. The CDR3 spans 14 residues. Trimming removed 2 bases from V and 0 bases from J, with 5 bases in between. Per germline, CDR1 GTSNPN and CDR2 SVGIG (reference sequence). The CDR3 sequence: CAWSFNSGANVLTF. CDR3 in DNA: TGTGCCTGGAGTTTCAACTCTGGGGCCAACGTCCTGACTTTC. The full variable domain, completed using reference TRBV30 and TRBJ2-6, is SQTIHQWPATLVQPVGSPLSLECTVEGTSNPNLYWYRQAAGRGLQLLFYSVGIGQISSEVPQNLSASRPQDRQFILSSKKLLLSDSGFYLCAWSFNSGANVLTFGAGSRLTVL.

CDR3 loop: CASSLEGQGARFF. The CDR3 DNA follows: TGTGCCAGCAGCTTAGAGGGACAGGGGGCACGGTTCTTC. The chain couples TRBV7-2 to TRBJ2-1; TRBD1 matches 12 bases. This CDR3 region has 13 residues. Germline CDR1 and CDR2: SGHTA and FQGNSA. V dropped 1 base and J dropped 15; count of bases not matched to a gene: 4.

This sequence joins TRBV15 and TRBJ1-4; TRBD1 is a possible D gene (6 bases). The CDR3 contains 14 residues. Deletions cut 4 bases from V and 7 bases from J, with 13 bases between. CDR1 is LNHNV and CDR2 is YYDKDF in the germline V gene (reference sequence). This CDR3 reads CATSTRGESEKLFF. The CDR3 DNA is TGTGCCACCAGCACCAGGGGCGAGAGTGAAAAACTGTTTTTT.

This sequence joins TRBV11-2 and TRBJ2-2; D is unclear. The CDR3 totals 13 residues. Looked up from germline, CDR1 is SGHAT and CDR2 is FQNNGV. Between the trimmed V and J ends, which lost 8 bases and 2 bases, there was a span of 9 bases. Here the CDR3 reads CASARVNTGELFF. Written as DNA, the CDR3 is TGTGCCAGCGCCCGGGTTAACACCGGGGAGCTGTTTTTT.